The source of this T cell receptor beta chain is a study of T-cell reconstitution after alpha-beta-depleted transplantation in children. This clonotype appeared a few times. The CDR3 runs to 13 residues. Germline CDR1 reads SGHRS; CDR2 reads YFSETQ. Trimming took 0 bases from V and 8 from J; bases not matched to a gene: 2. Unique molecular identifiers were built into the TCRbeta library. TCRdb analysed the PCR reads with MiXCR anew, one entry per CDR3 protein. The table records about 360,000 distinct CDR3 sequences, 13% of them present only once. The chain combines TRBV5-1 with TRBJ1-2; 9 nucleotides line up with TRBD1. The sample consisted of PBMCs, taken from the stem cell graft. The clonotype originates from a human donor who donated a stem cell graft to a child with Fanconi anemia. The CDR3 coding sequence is TGCGCCAGCAGCTTGGACAGGGGGCAAGGCTACACCTTC. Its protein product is CASSLDRGQGYTF.